Following are 18 T cell receptor beta chains from one sample sequenced in a study of CD8 T cells in Susac syndrome. Reverse transcription of about 0.5 to 1 ug RNA was carried out with random hexamers. TCRdb re-analysed the immunoSEQ multiplex PCR reads in MiXCR, keeping a single row per CDR3 protein. The data show some 120,000 distinct CDR3 sequences, roughly 96% seen once. The material sequenced was CD4+ T cells from PBMCs. The receptors were sampled from a human donor in good health.

This chain connects TRBV7-2 to TRBJ1-2, with D possibly being TRBD1 (6 bases). V was trimmed by 4 bases and J by 8 bases, leaving 17 bases between them. Germline CDR1 is SGHTA and CDR2 is FQGNSA. The length of the CDR3 is 14 residues. CDR3 sequence (DNA): TGTGCCAGCAGCTCGAGGACAGCCTCTATAGGCTACACCTTC. Residues: CASSSRTASIGYTF.

This chain connects TRBV2 to TRBJ1-3; no reliable D call. CDR3 length equals 14 residues. The V end was cut by 6 bases, the J end by 0 bases, with 9 bases between. Germline CDR1 reads SNHLY; CDR2 reads FYNNEI. The CDR3 coding sequence is TGTGCCAGCAGGGAGCAAACCTCTGGAAACACCATATATTTT. Protein product: CASREQTSGNTIYF.

The CDR3 bases are TGTGCCAGCAGTCGAGAGGGGGTCAGCAATCAGCCCCAGCATTTT. Encoded protein: CASSREGVSNQPQHF. The rearrangement links TRBV27 to TRBJ1-5, with D possibly TRBD1 on 6 matching bases. This CDR3 comprises 15 residues. The germline V and J ends were trimmed by 5 bases and 1 base, with 12 bases remaining between them. Germline CDR1 and CDR2: MNHEY and SMNVEV (reference sequence).

The chain is built from TRBV27 and TRBJ1-5, with D tentatively TRBD1 (5 bases). V was clipped by 3 bases and J by 7 bases, with 13 bases between them. The CDR3 has 14 residues. The germline CDR1 and CDR2 sequences are MNHEY and SMNVEV (reference sequence). CDR3 nucleotide sequence: TGTGCCAGCAGTTTGGGGGGATGGGACCAGCCCCAGCATTTT. The encoded protein is CASSLGGWDQPQHF.

The V call is TRBV28, the J call TRBJ2-5, with 9 bases identical to TRBD1. V was clipped by 5 bases and J by 4 bases; unmatched bases: 8. The germline gives CDR1 MDHEN, CDR2 SYDVKM. This CDR3 is 15 amino acids long. The CDR3 coding sequence is TGTGCCAGCAGTCCACAGGGGGCGCCGGTAGAGACCCAGTACTTC. Translating gives CASSPQGAPVETQYF.

The CDR3 loop is CASSQVGGGPYNEQFF. The CDR3 nucleotides read TGTGCCAGCAGCCAAGTGGGCGGAGGGCCCTACAATGAGCAGTTCTTC. This chain uses TRBV3-1 with TRBJ2-1, with a weak D call TRBD2 (6 bases). The length of the CDR3 is 16 residues. Deletions cut 1 base from V and 2 bases from J, with 12 bases between. Germline-derived CDR1 and CDR2 are LGHDT and YNNKEL (reference sequence).

The chain links TRBV10-3 to TRBJ2-1, with 13 bases fitting TRBD2. The CDR3 has 17 amino acids. Germline assignment: CDR1 ENHRY and CDR2 SYGVKD. The V and J ends lost 5 bases and 9 bases, in that order; junction bases with no gene match: 13. The CDR3 DNA follows: TGTGCCATCAGTCCCGAAAAAGGACTAGCGGGAGCCTCTGAGCAGTTCTTC. Its protein product is CAISPEKGLAGASEQFF.

The rearrangement links TRBV3-1 to TRBJ2-4; 8 bases are a match to TRBD2. This CDR3 is 17 amino acids long. Germline lookup yields CDR1 LGHDT and CDR2 YNNKEL (reference sequence). V shed 4 bases, J shed 2 bases, and the junction held 10 bases outside the gene matches. The CDR3 is CASSPLSSGSSKNIQYF. In DNA, the CDR3 is TGTGCCAGCAGCCCCCTGTCAAGCGGGAGCTCCAAAAACATTCAGTACTTC. Full variable domain (outside the CDR3, taken from reference TRBV3-1 and TRBJ2-4): DTAVSQTPKYLVTQMGNDKSIKCEQNLGHDTMYWYKQDSKKFLKIMFSYNNKELIINETVPNRFSPKSPDKAHLNLHINSLELGDSAVYFCASSPLSSGSSKNIQYFGAGTRLSVL.

The chain employs TRBV5-1 and TRBJ2-3; maybe TRBD1 (6 bases). V lost 0 bases and J lost 6, with 17 bases in between. This CDR3 region has 16 residues. The germline CDR1 and CDR2 sequences are SGHRS and YFSETQ. The CDR3 DNA follows: TGCGCCAGCAGCTTGGTAGTTTTGACAGGCGCCGATACGCAGTATTTT. This gives the protein CASSLVVLTGADTQYF.

V usage is TRBV7-2 and J usage is TRBJ2-5; TRBD1 aligns across 8 bases. The trim removed 1 base at V and 4 bases at J, leaving 8 bases unmatched. This CDR3 comprises 16 residues. CDR1 is SGHTA, CDR2 FQGNSA, per germline. CDR3 coding DNA: TGTGCCAGCAGCTTAGATCTAGGACAGGGTACAGAGACCCAGTACTTC. Its translation is CASSLDLGQGTETQYF.

The chain carries TRBV2 and TRBJ2-5, with a tentative D call TRBD2 (5 bases). Germline values: CDR1 SNHLY, CDR2 FYNNEI. There are 14 residues in the CDR3. Between the trimmed V and J ends, which lost 8 bases and 2 bases, there was a span of 15 bases. The chain's CDR3 is CASGRERRQETQYF. The CDR3 region has the DNA TGTGCCAGCGGTAGGGAGCGGAGGCAAGAGACCCAGTACTTC.

This clonotype was recorded once. The chain uses TRBV28 and TRBJ1-1; maybe TRBD1 (5 bases). Germline V lookup: CDR1 MDHEN, CDR2 SYDVKM. CDR3 size: 12 residues. The germline V and J ends were trimmed by 4 bases and 10 bases, with 13 bases remaining between them. The CDR3 sequence: CASSSLGRTAFF. Written as DNA, the CDR3 is TGTGCCAGCAGTTCCCTGGGGCGAACAGCTTTCTTT.

The gene calls are TRBV2 and TRBJ2-5, with unresolved D. The CDR3 totals 11 residues. Germline V gene lookup returns CDR1 SNHLY and CDR2 FYNNEI. Trimming pared 7 bases from V and 3 bases from J, leaving 6 bases between. Written as DNA, the CDR3 is TGTGCCAGCAAGACGGAAGAGACCCAGTACTTC. Amino acid sequence: CASKTEETQYF.

This chain uses TRBV29-1 with TRBJ2-3; D ambiguous. Germline V gene sequence: CDR1 SQVTM, CDR2 ANQGSEA. The V end lost 2 bases, the J end lost 0 bases, and 3 bases lay between the germline ends. The CDR3 has 12 amino acids. DNA of the CDR3: TGCAGCGTTGAACAGAGCACAGATACGCAGTATTTT. This gives the protein CSVEQSTDTQYF.

The chain uses TRBV28 and TRBJ2-7; D remains unclear. Trimming took 1 base from V and 1 from J, leaving 5 bases between them. The CDR3 is 13 amino acids. Germline V gene sequence: CDR1 MDHEN, CDR2 SYDVKM. CDR3 loop: CASSLSPSYEQYF. The CDR3 bases are TGTGCCAGCAGTTTATCCCCTTCCTACGAGCAGTACTTC.

This chain links TRBV30 with TRBJ2-3; D uncertain. The ends were cut back, 0 bases at V and 0 bases at J, with 16 bases in the middle. Looked up from germline, CDR1 is GTSNPN and CDR2 is SVGIG (reference sequence). The CDR3 has 17 amino acids. Written as DNA, the CDR3 is TGTGCCTGGAGTGTACGGGTTGAAGCACCGAGCACAGATACGCAGTATTTT. This codes for CAWSVRVEAPSTDTQYF.

The chain combines TRBV9 with TRBJ2-3; D unresolved. The V and J ends lost 0 bases and 0 bases respectively, with 8 bases between them. Germline lookup yields CDR1 SGDLS and CDR2 YYNGEE. CDR3 size: 15 residues. CDR3: CASSVAPASTDTQYF. The CDR3 DNA reads as TGTGCCAGCAGCGTAGCTCCTGCTAGCACAGATACGCAGTATTTT.

The J gene is TRBJ1-2, the V gene TRBV7-9; D remains ambiguous. The CDR3 spans 13 residues. V lost 1 base, J lost 7 bases, and 10 bases lay in between. The germline V gene encodes CDR1 SEHNR and CDR2 FQNEAQ (reference sequence). This CDR3 is CASSLVDSSGYTF. DNA for the CDR3: TGTGCCAGCAGCTTAGTCGACTCGAGTGGCTACACCTTC.